This T cell receptor (beta chain) came from a study of graft-versus-host responses after intestinal transplantation. Study information: Transplant types were multivisceral, liver-intestinal, or isolated intestinal. Tacrolimus plus steroids were given to all recipients for approximately 3 years, preceded by anti-thymocyte globulin induction. Study outcomes and limitations: Present in recipient marrow, GvH clones included some that appeared first in ileum or blood. Graft-versus-host to host-versus-graft clonal ratios in allografts were high in patients with graft-donor T cell macrochimerism.

The germline V gene encodes CDR1 SGHRS and CDR2 YFSETQ. With V trimmed by 0 bases and J by 6 bases, 1 base remained unmatched. CDR3 length equals 14 residues. Repertoires were generated with immunoSEQ multiplex PCR, while TCRdb's copy carries only in-frame clones and drops some. The sample lists about 54,000 clones, roughly nine tenths occurring once. This clone was found a few times. What it recognizes is unknown. Here the sequenced sample was PBMCs, taken approximately 660 days after intestinal transplant. This clonotype was sampled from a human patient who received an intestinal transplant, so some T cells may come from the graft donor. The chain recombines TRBV5-1 with TRBJ2-4, with 9 bases identical to TRBD1. The CDR3 DNA reads TGCGCCAGCAGCTTGGAGGGACAGGGAAACATTCAGTACTTC. Encoded protein: CASSLEGQGNIQYF.